The present TCR beta chain was sequenced within a study of stem cell transplantation in POMP-related autoinflammatory disease (dated by TCRdb to the early 2020s). Background on the whole study: It was hypothesized that MHC class I-dependent CD8+ T-cell differentiation and positive selection are impaired by defective thymoproteasomes, resulting in skewing of the TRB repertoire. Prior to transplant, the patients had skewing toward CD4+ naive T cells, low CD8+ T-cell proportions, and reduced T-cell cytokine secretion. High-throughput TRB sequencing assessed how POMP deficiency affects T-cell receptor beta repertoire diversity and CDR3 characteristics. Points the paper makes about the study in general: A trend toward lower TRB diversity and higher clonality was observed in PRAID patients across all analyzed T-cell subsets. Statistical significance for the trend toward lower diversity and increased clonality in PRAID patients was reached only for regulatory T cells. The number of unique TRB V-J gene pairings in PRAID patients was restricted.

For this clone: No antigen is known for it. No quality values exist for individual bases; no much larger clone is one base distant.

The library was generated by the immunoSEQ multiplex PCR assay. On the study's bioinformatics: Repertoire diversity was quantified with Shannon entropy, accounting for clonal size distribution. Clonotype distribution inequality was measured with the Gini-Simpson index (Simpson_1-D). The table comes from immuneACCESS by way of TCRdb, which keeps in-frame sequences with V and J called. Part of the clones is missing from these tables; in studies checked, under half for an unresolved V gene and the rest for unknown reasons. The D gene and trimming were derived from the DNA, and the V and J assignments and clone size from that table. The sample has tens of thousands of clones on record, approximately 78% of them singletons. Around 2.5% of the sample goes to the ten largest clones. The intended sense of this specimen's time point label: before hematopoietic stem cell transplant. PRAID was marked by prominent immunodeficiency together with autoinflammation. Before TRB sequencing, T-cell subsets (conventional T cells, CD8+ T cells, regulatory T cells, T follicular helper cells) were sorted.

V and J are trimmed by 3 bases and 2 bases, and the gene matches miss 5 bases of the junction. CDR1 and CDR2 are read off the germline V gene as KGHSH and LQKENI. From its cysteine to its phenylalanine, the CDR3 spans 15 amino acids. The CDR3 DNA has 45 bases and is translated from base 1. The origin of this receptor is a human donor with POMP-related autoinflammation and immune dysregulation (PRAID). This chain joins TRBV18 to TRBJ2-7, and TRBD1 aligns with 9 junction nucleotides. Sample: CD4+ T cells from PBMCs, taken before stem cell transplantation. The nucleotides read TGTGCCAGCTCACCTAGGACAGGGGAAACCTACGAGCAGTACTTC. Translated, this gives CASSPRTGETYEQYF. Here the CDR3 is joined to the reference TRBV18 and TRBJ2-7 genes, and the full variable domain is: NAGVMQNPRHLVRRRGQEARLRCSPMKGHSHVYWYRQLPEEGLKFMVYLQKENIIDESGMPKERFSAEFPKEGPSILRIQQVVRGDSAAYFCASSPRTGETYEQYFGPGTRLTVT.